These T cell receptor beta chains were read from a single sample in a study of blood T cell repertoires in COVID-19. Libraries were prepared by immunoSEQ multiplex PCR; TCRdb keeps only in-frame clonotypes and omits some of them. The table includes 200,000 or so clones, approximately 83% detected once. Material: peripheral blood. Source of these receptors: a man aged 60-69 years with acute or convalescent COVID-19. The CDR3 runs from the conserved cysteine through the conserved F or W. A D gene is named only where the DNA matches it firmly. For some rows the clone size is stated as once, few or many, or as a class when expanded; others skip it.

D gene	clone size	V gene	J gene	CDR3 protein	CDR3 DNA
TRBD1	.	TRBV27	TRBJ1-6	CASSIGTGNRSPLHF	TGTGCCAGCAGTATAGGGACAGGGAACCGTTCACCCCTCCACTTT
.	.	TRBV19	TRBJ1-4	CASRHSSGGGGEKLFF	TGTGCCAGTAGGCACTCCTCGGGGGGCGGAGGCGAAAAACTGTTTTTT
.	.	TRBV27	TRBJ1-2	CASSLGRNYGYTF	TGTGCCAGCAGTTTGGGGAGAAACTATGGCTACACCTTC
.	once	TRBV27	TRBJ2-1	CASSLGATMGSEQFF	TGTGCCAGCAGTTTAGGGGCGACCATGGGTAGTGAGCAGTTCTTC
TRBD2	.	TRBV7-2	TRBJ2-2	CASSLGREETGELFF	TGTGCCAGCAGCTTGGGCCGGGAGGAAACCGGGGAGCTGTTTTTT
.	once	TRBV21-1	TRBJ1-5	CASANSSRSHSNQPQHF	TGTGCCAGCGCGAACTCCTCCCGGAGCCATAGCAATCAGCCCCAGCATTTT
TRBD1	few	TRBV15	TRBJ1-6	CATSRDTGGSPPLHF	TGTGCCACCAGCAGAGATACAGGGGGTTCGCCACCCCTCCACTTT
TRBD2	once	TRBV6-5	TRBJ2-5	CASSYVAGKETQYF	TGTGCCAGCAGCTACGTAGCGGGGAAAGAGACCCAGTACTTC
.	.	TRBV11-2	TRBJ2-1	CASSLGSEKQFF	TGTGCCAGCAGCTTAGGTAGCGAAAAGCAGTTCTTC
.	.	TRBV20-1	TRBJ1-4	CSALTREKLFF	TGCAGTGCCCTTACTAGGGAAAAACTGTTTTTT
.	once	TRBV12-3/TRBV12-4	TRBJ1-2	CASSLGAQGYTF	TGTGCCAGCAGTTTGGGGGCGCAAGGCTACACCTTC
TRBD2	once	TRBV6-5	TRBJ2-1	CASSYQPTSGSNEQFF	TGTGCCAGCAGTTACCAACCGACTAGCGGGAGCAATGAGCAGTTCTTC
TRBD1	once	TRBV5-1	TRBJ1-2	CASSRGQSDYGYTF	TGCGCCAGCAGCCGGGGACAGAGCGACTATGGCTACACCTTC
.	.	TRBV6-5	TRBJ1-1	CASSYSKHTMNTEAFF	TGTGCCAGCAGTTACTCGAAACACACCATGAACACTGAAGCTTTCTTT
.	.	TRBV3-1/TRBV3-2	TRBJ1-2	CASSQDSGSAGNGYTF	TGTGCCAGCAGCCAAGATTCGGGTTCGGCAGGGAATGGCTACACCTTC
TRBD1	.	TRBV19	TRBJ1-3	CASTLGQGSGNTIYF	TGTGCCAGTACCCTCGGACAGGGATCCGGAAACACCATATATTTT